These T cell receptor beta chains were read from a single sample in a study of T cells in localized non-small cell lung cancer. Sequenced by immunoSEQ multiplex PCR; TCRdb stores in-frame clones only, minus some. The sample includes 53,000 or so clones, about 89% seen only once; the top ten take just under 20%. The material sequenced was peripheral blood, taken before any cancer treatment. The receptors shown here come from a man between 35 and 75 years old with stage I lung adenocarcinoma. Each CDR3 is given with its conserved first and last residue. The order of the fields is clone size, J gene, D gene, V gene, CDR3 protein, CDR3 DNA. The D gene is left open where the match is weak. Clone size is stated in some rows and not others, as once, few, many or a class when expanded.

clone_size: NA
j_call: TRBJ2-3
d_call: NA
v_call: TRBV27
cdr3_aa: CASKPTRSTDTQYF
cdr3_nt: TGTGCCAGCAAGCCGACTAGGAGCACAGATACGCAGTATTTT

clone_size: NA
j_call: TRBJ2-4
d_call: TRBD1
v_call: TRBV19
cdr3_aa: CASSRPGQGGSKNIQYF
cdr3_nt: TGTGCCAGTAGCAGACCGGGACAGGGGGGGTCCAAAAACATTCAGTACTTC

clone_size: NA
j_call: TRBJ1-1
d_call: NA
v_call: TRBV6-6
cdr3_aa: CASRPGPRDEAFF
cdr3_nt: TGTGCCAGCAGGCCCGGGCCGAGAGATGAAGCTTTCTTT

clone_size: NA
j_call: TRBJ2-6
d_call: NA
v_call: TRBV19
cdr3_aa: CASQTSGANVLTF
cdr3_nt: TGTGCCAGCCAGACATCTGGGGCCAACGTCCTGACTTTC

clone_size: once
j_call: TRBJ2-7
d_call: TRBD1
v_call: TRBV2
cdr3_aa: CASAPDRPNEQYF
cdr3_nt: TGTGCCAGCGCCCCGGACAGGCCCAACGAGCAGTACTTC

clone_size: few
j_call: TRBJ2-3
d_call: NA
v_call: TRBV14
cdr3_aa: CASSQGILMQRTDTQYF
cdr3_nt: TGTGCCAGCAGCCAAGGAATCTTGATGCAGCGCACAGATACGCAGTATTTT

clone_size: NA
j_call: TRBJ1-1
d_call: NA
v_call: TRBV14
cdr3_aa: CASSQRGETEAFF
cdr3_nt: TGTGCCAGCAGCCAAAGGGGCGAGACTGAAGCTTTCTTT

clone_size: NA
j_call: TRBJ2-3
d_call: TRBD1
v_call: TRBV4-2
cdr3_aa: CASSQLGQGRTDTQYF
cdr3_nt: TGTGCCAGCAGCCAACTGGGACAGGGGCGAACAGATACGCAGTATTTT

clone_size: NA
j_call: TRBJ2-7
d_call: TRBD1
v_call: TRBV29-1
cdr3_aa: CSARTGRYEQYF
cdr3_nt: TGCAGCGCAAGGACAGGGCGGTACGAGCAGTACTTC

clone_size: NA
j_call: TRBJ2-7
d_call: NA
v_call: TRBV10-3
cdr3_aa: CAISEPRDEQYF
cdr3_nt: TGTGCCATCAGTGAGCCCCGCGACGAGCAGTACTTC

clone_size: NA
j_call: TRBJ2-1
d_call: TRBD1
v_call: TRBV29-1
cdr3_aa: CSVEDILTDRGAYNEQFF
cdr3_nt: TGCAGCGTTGAAGACATATTAACCGACAGGGGGGCCTACAATGAGCAGTTCTTC

clone_size: NA
j_call: TRBJ2-2
d_call: TRBD2
v_call: TRBV7-8
cdr3_aa: CASSLRRGGTGELFF
cdr3_nt: TGTGCCAGCAGCTTACGTCGGGGGGGGACCGGGGAGCTGTTTTTT

clone_size: NA
j_call: TRBJ2-1
d_call: NA
v_call: TRBV11-3
cdr3_aa: CASSFVGTSGLGNEQFF
cdr3_nt: TGTGCCAGCAGCTTTGTCGGGACCTCCGGACTGGGCAATGAGCAGTTCTTC

clone_size: NA
j_call: TRBJ1-5
d_call: NA
v_call: TRBV21-1
cdr3_aa: CASSPGGGQDVYQPQHF
cdr3_nt: TGTGCCAGCAGCCCCGGCGGGGGACAGGATGTGTACCAGCCCCAGCATTTT

clone_size: NA
j_call: TRBJ2-2
d_call: TRBD1
v_call: TRBV5-1
cdr3_aa: CASSFRDRGSGELFF
cdr3_nt: TGCGCCAGCAGCTTTCGCGACAGGGGCTCCGGGGAGCTGTTTTTT

clone_size: NA
j_call: TRBJ1-1
d_call: TRBD1
v_call: TRBV7-2
cdr3_aa: CASSKTTGITEAFF
cdr3_nt: TGTGCCAGCAGCAAAACGACAGGGATCACTGAAGCTTTCTTT

clone_size: NA
j_call: TRBJ2-5
d_call: NA
v_call: TRBV20-1
cdr3_aa: CSAHTLGTQYF
cdr3_nt: TGCAGTGCTCATACCTTGGGGACCCAGTACTTC

clone_size: NA
j_call: TRBJ2-5
d_call: NA
v_call: TRBV7-9
cdr3_aa: CASSLAPRVETQYF
cdr3_nt: TGTGCCAGCAGCTTAGCGCCAAGGGTGGAGACCCAGTACTTC

clone_size: NA
j_call: TRBJ2-3
d_call: TRBD2
v_call: TRBV7-2
cdr3_aa: CASSPGLGTTDTQYF
cdr3_nt: TGTGCCAGCAGCCCCGGACTAGGTACCACAGATACGCAGTATTTT

clone_size: NA
j_call: TRBJ2-1
d_call: TRBD2
v_call: TRBV6-1
cdr3_aa: CASKRFEGGPHEQFF
cdr3_nt: TGTGCCAGCAAGAGATTCGAGGGAGGGCCCCATGAGCAGTTCTTC

clone_size: NA
j_call: TRBJ2-1
d_call: NA
v_call: TRBV6-1
cdr3_aa: CASSEWAELNEQFF
cdr3_nt: TGTGCCAGCAGTGAATGGGCGGAGCTCAATGAGCAGTTCTTC

clone_size: NA
j_call: TRBJ2-7
d_call: NA
v_call: TRBV15
cdr3_aa: CATSRARGGFDEQYF
cdr3_nt: TGTGCCACCAGCAGAGCCCGGGGCGGGTTCGACGAGCAGTACTTC

clone_size: once
j_call: TRBJ2-5
d_call: TRBD1
v_call: TRBV15
cdr3_aa: CATSKGQGSTETQYF
cdr3_nt: TGTGCCACCAGCAAGGGACAGGGTAGTACGGAGACCCAGTACTTC

clone_size: NA
j_call: TRBJ1-2
d_call: NA
v_call: TRBV7-3
cdr3_aa: CASSLYPGDGYTF
cdr3_nt: TGTGCCAGCAGCTTGTATCCAGGGGATGGCTACACCTTC

clone_size: NA
j_call: TRBJ1-2
d_call: NA
v_call: TRBV4-3
cdr3_aa: CASSQDRESRRGYTF
cdr3_nt: TGCGCCAGCAGCCAAGATAGGGAGTCCCGCCGGGGCTACACCTTC

clone_size: NA
j_call: TRBJ2-1
d_call: TRBD2
v_call: TRBV19
cdr3_aa: CASRGTRTSGSNEQFF
cdr3_nt: TGTGCCAGTAGAGGAACAAGGACTAGCGGTTCCAATGAGCAGTTCTTC

clone_size: NA
j_call: TRBJ2-7
d_call: NA
v_call: TRBV10-3
cdr3_aa: CAISAGDSNPYEQYF
cdr3_nt: TGTGCCATCAGTGCGGGGGACAGTAACCCCTACGAGCAGTACTTC

clone_size: NA
j_call: TRBJ1-4
d_call: NA
v_call: TRBV19
cdr3_aa: CASSIIGEKLFF
cdr3_nt: TGTGCCAGTAGTATAATCGGTGAAAAACTGTTTTTT

clone_size: NA
j_call: TRBJ1-3
d_call: TRBD1
v_call: TRBV6-1
cdr3_aa: CASSEGKGAPSGNTIYF
cdr3_nt: TGTGCCAGCAGTGAAGGAAAGGGGGCGCCCTCTGGAAACACCATATATTTT

clone_size: once
j_call: TRBJ2-3
d_call: NA
v_call: TRBV2
cdr3_aa: CASRRRATDTQYF
cdr3_nt: TGTGCCAGCAGGCGGCGGGCTACAGATACGCAGTATTTT

clone_size: once
j_call: TRBJ2-3
d_call: TRBD2
v_call: TRBV7-9
cdr3_aa: CASSRTTSGVTDTQYF
cdr3_nt: TGTGCCAGCAGCCGAACGACTAGCGGGGTTACCGATACGCAGTATTTT

clone_size: once
j_call: TRBJ1-2
d_call: NA
v_call: TRBV10-3
cdr3_aa: CAISESATGTSKAGYTF
cdr3_nt: TGTGCCATCAGTGAGTCCGCTACCGGGACCTCAAAAGCTGGCTACACCTTC

clone_size: NA
j_call: TRBJ1-1
d_call: NA
v_call: TRBV9
cdr3_aa: CASSPRGGIMSTEAFF
cdr3_nt: TGTGCCAGCAGCCCCCGAGGGGGGATAATGTCCACTGAAGCTTTCTTT

clone_size: NA
j_call: TRBJ2-2
d_call: NA
v_call: TRBV10-3
cdr3_aa: CAIQTGRELFF
cdr3_nt: TGTGCCATCCAGACAGGCCGTGAGCTGTTTTTT

clone_size: NA
j_call: TRBJ2-5
d_call: NA
v_call: TRBV14
cdr3_aa: CASSQDYGEETQYF
cdr3_nt: TGTGCCAGCAGCCAAGATTACGGTGAGGAGACCCAGTACTTC

clone_size: NA
j_call: TRBJ2-3
d_call: NA
v_call: TRBV7-6
cdr3_aa: CASSLGGGRTDTQYF
cdr3_nt: TGTGCCAGCAGCTTAGGAGGGGGAAGGACAGATACGCAGTATTTT

clone_size: NA
j_call: TRBJ2-1
d_call: NA
v_call: TRBV6-5
cdr3_aa: CASRPGTLTYNEQFF
cdr3_nt: TGTGCCAGCAGACCCGGGACTCTCACCTACAATGAGCAGTTCTTC

clone_size: NA
j_call: TRBJ2-7
d_call: TRBD2
v_call: TRBV5-1
cdr3_aa: CASSLGTSGVAGGPKSYEQYF
cdr3_nt: TGCGCCAGCAGCTTGGGCACGTCCGGGGTAGCGGGAGGGCCAAAGTCCTACGAGCAGTACTTC

clone_size: few
j_call: TRBJ2-2
d_call: NA
v_call: TRBV7-2
cdr3_aa: CASSVPKGGELFF
cdr3_nt: TGTGCCAGCAGCGTTCCGAAAGGCGGGGAGCTGTTTTTT

clone_size: once
j_call: TRBJ1-4
d_call: TRBD1
v_call: TRBV18
cdr3_aa: CASSIGTVPEKLFF
cdr3_nt: TGTGCCAGCTCAATCGGGACAGTCCCTGAAAAACTGTTTTTT

clone_size: NA
j_call: TRBJ2-5
d_call: NA
v_call: TRBV5-7
cdr3_aa: CASSLAGGTETQYF
cdr3_nt: TGTGCCAGCAGCTTGGCCGGGGGAACTGAGACCCAGTACTTC

clone_size: NA
j_call: TRBJ2-7
d_call: NA
v_call: TRBV7-9
cdr3_aa: CASSPGTHEQYF
cdr3_nt: TGTGCCAGCAGCCCCGGGACGCACGAGCAGTACTTC

clone_size: NA
j_call: TRBJ2-4
d_call: NA
v_call: TRBV18
cdr3_aa: CASSPLGGLAKNIQYF
cdr3_nt: TGTGCCAGCTCACCACTGGGCGGTCTAGCCAAAAACATTCAGTACTTC

clone_size: NA
j_call: TRBJ2-1
d_call: NA
v_call: TRBV28
cdr3_aa: CASSLNPSSYNEQFF
cdr3_nt: TGTGCCAGCAGTTTAAACCCGAGCTCCTACAATGAGCAGTTCTTC

clone_size: NA
j_call: TRBJ2-1
d_call: TRBD2
v_call: TRBV7-3
cdr3_aa: CASSSPVAGRNEQFF
cdr3_nt: TGTGCCAGCAGCTCTCCCGTAGCGGGCCGCAATGAGCAGTTCTTC

clone_size: NA
j_call: TRBJ1-1
d_call: NA
v_call: TRBV6-6
cdr3_aa: CASSYKLGMNTEAFF
cdr3_nt: TGTGCCAGCAGTTACAAGCTGGGCATGAACACTGAAGCTTTCTTT

clone_size: once
j_call: TRBJ2-7
d_call: NA
v_call: TRBV15
cdr3_aa: CATSRETSGNEQYF
cdr3_nt: TGTGCCACCAGCAGAGAGACCTCTGGGAACGAGCAGTACTTC

clone_size: NA
j_call: TRBJ1-1
d_call: NA
v_call: TRBV7-9
cdr3_aa: CASSLEAGVAAEAFF
cdr3_nt: TGTGCCAGCAGCTTAGAGGCAGGCGTAGCGGCTGAAGCTTTCTTT

clone_size: NA
j_call: TRBJ2-2
d_call: NA
v_call: TRBV7-3
cdr3_aa: CASKGGPAGELFF
cdr3_nt: TGTGCCAGCAAAGGAGGGCCGGCCGGGGAGCTGTTTTTT

clone_size: NA
j_call: TRBJ2-1
d_call: TRBD2
v_call: TRBV5-1
cdr3_aa: CASSLATPSRAGAYNEQFF
cdr3_nt: TGCGCCAGCAGCTTGGCTACCCCCTCGCGAGCGGGAGCCTACAATGAGCAGTTCTTC

clone_size: once
j_call: TRBJ2-5
d_call: TRBD2
v_call: TRBV7-2
cdr3_aa: CASSLGTSGRARGETQYF
cdr3_nt: TGTGCCAGCAGCTTAGGGACTAGCGGGAGGGCCCGGGGTGAGACCCAGTACTTC

clone_size: NA
j_call: TRBJ1-1
d_call: NA
v_call: TRBV14
cdr3_aa: CASSQLPVRRGQPTTEAFF
cdr3_nt: TGTGCCAGCAGCCAACTCCCCGTAAGGAGGGGCCAGCCGACCACTGAAGCTTTCTTT

clone_size: NA
j_call: TRBJ2-4
d_call: NA
v_call: TRBV11-2
cdr3_aa: CASSLWVGNIQYF
cdr3_nt: TGTGCCAGCAGCTTATGGGTCGGAAACATTCAGTACTTC

clone_size: NA
j_call: TRBJ2-5
d_call: NA
v_call: TRBV30
cdr3_aa: CALRGEEETQYF
cdr3_nt: TGTGCCCTTAGGGGGGAGGAGGAGACCCAGTACTTC